Given below is one T cell receptor beta chain in context. Its antigen is not known. Trimming left V 1 base short and J 1 base short, with 17 bases between. The CDR3 loop spans 17 amino acids. From germline, CDR1 is LNHDA and CDR2 SQIVND (reference sequence). The data belong to a study of cytomegalovirus exposure and HLA in healthy donors. TCRdb keeps only in-frame clones here, not all; method: immunoSEQ multiplex PCR. Here the sample spans about 130,000 clones, almost 85% being singletons. Study-wide results and limits: Listed as cytomegalovirus-associated were 170 or so TCR beta chains. Clusters of TCRs from the first cohort tended to co-occur in the roughly 120 validation repertoires (as a later analysis found). Most observed TCR sequences were rare, whereas some public TCRs were detected in many donors. The classifier was said to identify cytomegalovirus status with high specificity and sensitivity.

The chain links TRBV19 to TRBJ2-7, with D maybe TRBD2 (6 bases). This receptor was obtained from a man aged 25-40 years in good health and CMV-seropositive. The sample consisted of PBMCs. The CDR3, as DNA: TGTGCCAGTAGTATAGTAGGCGGGCTAGCGCCGTCCTACGAGCAGTACTTC. Translation: CASSIVGGLAPSYEQYF.